The 12 T cell receptor beta chains given below trace back to one sample, sequenced in a study of T cells expressing NK-cell markers. Following a re-call of the 5' RACE reads, TCRdb has one entry per CDR3 protein and lacks DNA. The sample holds about half a million distinct CDR3 sequences. The sequenced sample consisted of blood T cells: a sorted CD56 or NKG2C T cell subset, CD4+ or CD8+ T cells, or bulk PBMC T cells (not recorded which). These TCRs come from a woman between 45 and 60 years old in good health.

The chain carries TRBV6-5 and TRBJ2-4. Germline CDR1 MNHEY, CDR2 SVGAGI. The CDR3 runs to 11 residues. CDR3 amino acids: CASSSRNIQYF.

The gene calls are TRBV19 and TRBJ2-7; TCRdb designates TRBD2, a call that cannot be tested without DNA. The CDR3 totals 15 residues. Germline loops: CDR1 LNHDA, CDR2 SQIVND (reference sequence). The CDR3 sequence is CASSPGLAEVYEQYF.

J is TRBJ2-1 and V is TRBV9; TCRdb returns TRBD1, unconfirmable since there is no DNA. The CDR3 loop spans 13 amino acids. Per germline, CDR1 SGDLS and CDR2 YYNGEE. CDR3 sequence reads: CASSAEQGDEQFF.

This chain connects TRBV5-4 to TRBJ1-5; there is no DNA to check the TCRdb D call of TRBD1. This CDR3 has 14 residues. The germline V gene has CDR1 SGHNT and CDR2 YYREEE (reference sequence). The CDR3 loop is CASSFQGDNQPQHF. The full variable domain, in which reference TRBV5-4 and TRBJ1-5 provide the parts outside the CDR3, is ETGVTQSPTHLIKTRGQQVTLRCSSQSGHNTVSWYQQALGQGPQFIFQYYREEENGRGNFPPRFSGLQFPNYSSELNVNALELDDSALYLCASSFQGDNQPQHFGDGTRLSIL.

The chain employs TRBV5-1 and TRBJ1-5. Germline V CDR1 and CDR2: SGHRS, YFSETQ. The CDR3 has 15 amino acids. The CDR3 sequence: CASRKGPGDNQPQHF.

The chain links TRBV3-1 to TRBJ1-1; the D call from TCRdb, TRBD1, cannot be confirmed without DNA. CDR1 is LGHDT, CDR2 YNNKEL, per germline (reference sequence). This CDR3 contains 15 residues. The CDR3 loop reads CASSPGQAVRTEAFF.

CDR3 in amino acids: CASLGGSYEQYF. V and J are TRBV12-3 or TRBV12-4 and TRBJ2-7. This CDR3 spans 12 amino acids.

The chain couples TRBV10-1 to TRBJ2-5. This CDR3 is built from 15 residues. Germline CDR1 and CDR2: WNHNN and SYGVQD (reference sequence). The CDR3 spells CASSASLQSQETQYF.

V is TRBV6-1 and J is TRBJ1-6. CDR3 size: 14 residues. The germline CDR1 and CDR2 sequences are MNHNS and SASEGT. This chain's CDR3 is CASSVGPINSPLHF.

This chain uses TRBV7-9 with TRBJ2-1. The CDR3 has 17 amino acids. Germline V lookup: CDR1 SEHNR, CDR2 FQNEAQ (reference sequence). The CDR3 loop reads CASSLPQSVSSYNEQFF.

J is TRBJ2-5 and V is TRBV4-2; TCRdb's assignment of TRBD2 cannot be checked, as there is no DNA. CDR1 is LGHNA and CDR2 is YNFKEQ in the germline V gene. This CDR3 has 17 amino acids. Here the CDR3 reads CASSQDYRGRGQETQYF.

V and J are TRBV10-3 and TRBJ2-6; TCRdb lists TRBD1, though no DNA is available to test this call. The V gene's germline CDR1 is ENHRY and CDR2 SYGVKD. This CDR3 contains 16 residues. The CDR3 spells CAISDQLTGRANVLTF.